This T cell receptor beta chain was identified during a study of blood T cell repertoires in COVID-19. The CDR3 sequence is 14 residues long. Germline CDR1 reads MNHEY; CDR2 reads SMNVEV (reference sequence). Trimming removed 2 bases from V and 5 bases from J, with 12 bases in between. Here immunoSEQ multiplex PCR was the method, and the copy in TCRdb shows in-frame clones only, minus some. The table includes about 160,000 clones, 85% detected once. V and J are TRBV27 and TRBJ1-2; perhaps TRBD1 as D (5 bases). This sequence originates from a human donor with acute or convalescent COVID-19. The donor label of this sample is uncertain. The sequenced sample consisted of peripheral blood. This chain's CDR3 is CASSLRSGLYGYTF. The DNA of the CDR3 is TGTGCCAGCAGTTTAAGGTCAGGGCTTTATGGCTACACCTTC.